This is a list of T cell receptor beta chains from one sample in a study of blood T cells in healthy people across ages. TCRdb reanalysed the 5' RACE reads using MiXCR and keeps one entry per CDR3 protein. The sample has fewer than 2 million distinct CDR3 sequences, 39% seen once; the top ten hold 20% to 25%. Sequencing input: blood. The receptor source for this set is a human donor in good health. The CDR3 runs from the conserved cysteine through the conserved F or W. Fields, in order: clone size, D gene, J gene, V gene, CDR3 protein, CDR3 DNA. D genes are given only for firm matches. The size of a clone is reported for some rows only, either as once, few or many, or as a class for expanded clones.

few | NA | TRBJ1-6 | TRBV29-1 | CSVGGSGGSPLHF | TGCAGCGTTGGCGGATCGGGGGGTTCACCCCTCCACTTT
NA | NA | TRBJ1-5 | TRBV12-3/TRBV12-4 | CASTLRGYSNQPQHF | TGTGCCAGCACCCTCCGGGGGTATAGCAATCAGCCCCAGCATTTT
NA | TRBD2 | TRBJ2-3 | TRBV5-1 | CASRWTSRADTQYF | TGCGCCAGCAGATGGACTAGCAGGGCAGATACGCAGTATTTT
few | TRBD1 | TRBJ2-1 | TRBV9 | CASSVGTGGGNEQFF | TGTGCCAGCAGCGTAGGGACAGGGGGAGGAAATGAGCAGTTCTTC
NA | TRBD2 | TRBJ2-5 | TRBV7-2 | CASSYYVAGGPQETQYF | TGTGCCAGCAGCTATTACGTAGCGGGGGGACCCCAAGAGACCCAGTACTTC
few | TRBD1 | TRBJ1-2 | TRBV12-3/TRBV12-4 | CASSPGGWTYGYTF | TGTGCCAGCAGCCCAGGGGGGTGGACCTATGGCTACACCTTC
few | NA | TRBJ2-1 | TRBV18 | CASSPSARGNEQFF | TGTGCCAGCTCACCGTCGGCCAGGGGAAATGAGCAGTTCTTC
NA | TRBD1 | TRBJ2-5 | TRBV5-1 | CASSSEVSQGAETQYF | TGCGCCAGCAGCTCCGAGGTTTCACAGGGGGCAGAGACCCAGTACTTC
many | TRBD1 | TRBJ2-3 | TRBV4-1 | CASSSRQGGTDTQYF | TGCGCCAGCAGCTCGCGACAGGGTGGCACAGATACGCAGTATTTT
few | TRBD1 | TRBJ1-3 | TRBV5-1 | CASSLGRDRGDTIYF | TGCGCCAGCAGCTTGGGTCGGGACAGGGGAGACACCATATATTTT